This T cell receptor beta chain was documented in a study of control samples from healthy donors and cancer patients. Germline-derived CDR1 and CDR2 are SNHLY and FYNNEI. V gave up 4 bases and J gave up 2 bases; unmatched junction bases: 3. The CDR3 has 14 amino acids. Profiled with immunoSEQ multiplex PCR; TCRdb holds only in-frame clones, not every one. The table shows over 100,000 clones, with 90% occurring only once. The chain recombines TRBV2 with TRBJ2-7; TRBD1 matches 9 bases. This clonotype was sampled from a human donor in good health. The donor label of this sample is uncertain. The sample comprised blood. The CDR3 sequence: CASSGGQGPYEQYF. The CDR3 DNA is TGTGCCAGCAGTGGCGGACAGGGGCCCTACGAGCAGTACTTC.